This T cell receptor beta chain is from a study of blood T cell repertoires in COVID-19. Source study methods: By means of reference gene primer amplification, nucleated cell counts were estimated. TCRdb keeps only in-frame clones here, not all; method: immunoSEQ multiplex PCR. That table is the source of V, J and clone size, and D and trimming were worked out from the DNA. The repertoire holds approximately 170,000 clones, with 85% to 90% as singletons. There are 15 residues in the CDR3. Per the germline V gene, CDR1 is SGHDT and CDR2 is YYEEEE. Trimming cost V 4 bases and J 8 bases, with 18 bases left between them.

Specimen: peripheral blood. J is TRBJ1-4 and V is TRBV5-6; weak D call: TRBD1 (6 bases). The clonotype was recovered from a woman between 65 and 79 years old with acute or convalescent COVID-19. The CDR3 coding sequence is TGTGCCAGCAGCCCGAGGACAGTGGCTGGGGAAAAACTGTTTTTT. It yields the protein CASSPRTVAGEKLFF.